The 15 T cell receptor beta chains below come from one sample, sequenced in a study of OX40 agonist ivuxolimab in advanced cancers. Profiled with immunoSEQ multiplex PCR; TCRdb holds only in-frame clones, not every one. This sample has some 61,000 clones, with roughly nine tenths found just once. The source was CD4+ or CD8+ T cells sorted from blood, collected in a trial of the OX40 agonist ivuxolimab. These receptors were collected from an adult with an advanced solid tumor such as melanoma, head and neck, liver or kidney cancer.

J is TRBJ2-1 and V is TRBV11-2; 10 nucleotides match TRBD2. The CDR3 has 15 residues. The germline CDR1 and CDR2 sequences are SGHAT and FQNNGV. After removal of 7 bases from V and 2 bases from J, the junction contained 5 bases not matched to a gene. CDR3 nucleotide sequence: TGTGCCAGCACCCCCCTAGCGGGGGCCTACAATGAGCAGTTCTTC. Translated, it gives CASTPLAGAYNEQFF.

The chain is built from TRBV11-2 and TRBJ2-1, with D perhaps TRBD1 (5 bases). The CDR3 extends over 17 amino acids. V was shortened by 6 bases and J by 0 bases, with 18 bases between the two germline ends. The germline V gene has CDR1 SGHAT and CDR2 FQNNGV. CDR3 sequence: CASSPLGPRGSYNEQFF. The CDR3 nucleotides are TGTGCCAGCAGTCCCCTGGGGCCTCGTGGCTCCTACAATGAGCAGTTCTTC.

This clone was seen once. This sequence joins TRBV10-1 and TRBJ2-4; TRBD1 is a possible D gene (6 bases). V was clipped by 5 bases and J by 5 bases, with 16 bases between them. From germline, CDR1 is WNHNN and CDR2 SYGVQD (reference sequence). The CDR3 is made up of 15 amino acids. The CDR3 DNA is TGCGCCAGCAGTCCCCTCAGGGGTGGCCAAAACATTCAGTACTTC. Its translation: CASSPLRGGQNIQYF.

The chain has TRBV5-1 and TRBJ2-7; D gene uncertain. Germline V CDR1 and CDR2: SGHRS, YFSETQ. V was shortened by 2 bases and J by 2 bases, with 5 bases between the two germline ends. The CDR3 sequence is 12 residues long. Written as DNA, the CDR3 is TGCGCCAGCAGCTTCCCGGCCTACGAGCAGTACTTC. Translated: CASSFPAYEQYF.

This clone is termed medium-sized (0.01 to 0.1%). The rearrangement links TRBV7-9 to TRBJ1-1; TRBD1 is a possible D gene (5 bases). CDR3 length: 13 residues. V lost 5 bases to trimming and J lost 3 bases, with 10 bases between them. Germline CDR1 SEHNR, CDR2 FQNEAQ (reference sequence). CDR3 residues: CASSIQGDTEAFF. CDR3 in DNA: TGTGCCAGCAGCATTCAGGGTGACACTGAAGCTTTCTTT.

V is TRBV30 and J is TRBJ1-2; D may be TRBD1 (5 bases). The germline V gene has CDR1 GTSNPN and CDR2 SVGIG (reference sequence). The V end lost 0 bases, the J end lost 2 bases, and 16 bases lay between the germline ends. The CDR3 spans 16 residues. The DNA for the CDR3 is TGTGCCTGGAGTGTTTTCGGGTCAGGGAAGAACTATGGCTACACCTTC. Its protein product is CAWSVFGSGKNYGYTF.

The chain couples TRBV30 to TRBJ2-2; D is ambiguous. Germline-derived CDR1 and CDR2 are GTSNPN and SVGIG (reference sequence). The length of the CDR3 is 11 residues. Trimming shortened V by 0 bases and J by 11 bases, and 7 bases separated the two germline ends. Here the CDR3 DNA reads TGTGCCTGGAGTGTAAGCCGCGAGCTGTTTTTT. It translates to CAWSVSRELFF.

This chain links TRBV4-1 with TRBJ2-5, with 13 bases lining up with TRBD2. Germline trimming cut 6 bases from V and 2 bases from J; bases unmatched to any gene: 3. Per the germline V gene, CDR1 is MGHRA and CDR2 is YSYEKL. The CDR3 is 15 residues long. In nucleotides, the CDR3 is TGCGCCAGCAGTCCGGGACTAGCGGGGCAAGAGACCCAGTACTTC. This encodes CASSPGLAGQETQYF.

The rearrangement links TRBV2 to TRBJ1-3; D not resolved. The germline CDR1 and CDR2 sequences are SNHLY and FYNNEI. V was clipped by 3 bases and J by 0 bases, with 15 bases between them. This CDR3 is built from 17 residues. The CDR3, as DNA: TGTGCCAGCAGTGAGAGCGCCATCAGGAGCTCTGGAAACACCATATATTTT. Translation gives CASSESAIRSSGNTIYF.

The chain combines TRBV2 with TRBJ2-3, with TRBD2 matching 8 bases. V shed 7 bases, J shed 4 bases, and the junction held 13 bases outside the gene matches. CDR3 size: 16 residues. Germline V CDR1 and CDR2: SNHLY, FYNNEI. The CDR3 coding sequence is TGTGCCAGCACCCGCGGGGGCGGGGGGCGAGCAGATACGCAGTATTTT. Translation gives CASTRGGGGRADTQYF.

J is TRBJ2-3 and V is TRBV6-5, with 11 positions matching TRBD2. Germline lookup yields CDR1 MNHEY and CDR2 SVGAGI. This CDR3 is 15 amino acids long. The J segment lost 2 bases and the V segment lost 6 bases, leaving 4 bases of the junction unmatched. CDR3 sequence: CASRDSGRATDTQYF. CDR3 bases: TGTGCCAGCAGAGATAGCGGGAGGGCCACAGATACGCAGTATTTT.

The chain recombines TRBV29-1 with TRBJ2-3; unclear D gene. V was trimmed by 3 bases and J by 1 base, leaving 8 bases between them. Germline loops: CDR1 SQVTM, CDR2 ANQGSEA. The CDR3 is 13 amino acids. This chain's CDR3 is CSVEPPGTDTQYF. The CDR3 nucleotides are TGCAGCGTTGAGCCACCTGGCACAGATACGCAGTATTTT.

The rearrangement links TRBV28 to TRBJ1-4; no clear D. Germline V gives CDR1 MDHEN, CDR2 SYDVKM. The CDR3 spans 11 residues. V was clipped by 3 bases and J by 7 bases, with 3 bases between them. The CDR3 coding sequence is TGTGCCAGCAGTTTGGGTGAAAAACTGTTTTTT. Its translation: CASSLGEKLFF.

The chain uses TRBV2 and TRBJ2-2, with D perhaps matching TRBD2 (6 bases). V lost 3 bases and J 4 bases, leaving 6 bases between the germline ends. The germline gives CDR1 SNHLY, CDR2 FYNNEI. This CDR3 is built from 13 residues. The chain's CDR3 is CASSDGSTGELFF. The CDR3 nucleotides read TGTGCCAGCAGTGACGGGAGCACCGGGGAGCTGTTTTTT.

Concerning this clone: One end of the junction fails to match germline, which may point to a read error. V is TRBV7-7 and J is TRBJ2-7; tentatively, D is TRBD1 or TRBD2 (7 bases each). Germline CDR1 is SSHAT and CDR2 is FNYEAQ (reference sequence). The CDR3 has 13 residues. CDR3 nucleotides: TGTGCTAGCAGCCCACCAGGGGGGGGCGAGCAGTACTTC. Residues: CASSPPGGGEQYF. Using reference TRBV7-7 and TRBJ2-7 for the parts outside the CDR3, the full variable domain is GAGVSQSPRYKVTKRGQDVTLRCDPISSHATLYWYQQALGQGPEFLTYFNYEAQPDKSGLPSDRFSAERPEGSISTLTIQRTEQRDSAMYRCASSPPGGGEQYFGPGTRLTVT.